The source of this TCR beta chain is a study of tissue T cells after allogeneic stem cell transplantation. Background on the study: Samples with visible lymphocytes on H&E were prioritized for sequencing.

Autopsy tissues included GI tract, liver, skin and lymphoid organs. The study, taken as a whole, reports: Within patients, tissue anatomy strongly shaped TCR repertoire composition.

Assay: immunoSEQ multiplex PCR; the TCRdb copy retains only in-frame clones and omits some. This sample carries 20,000 to 30,000 clones, about 70% of them seen once, and the ten largest clones take 7.7%. On this clone itself: No antigen is known for it.

The origin of this receptor is a female donor older than 55 with lung cancer. The sequences come from tissue from the ileum, collected at autopsy.

Here the CDR3 reads CAWSSAGTNTEAFF. CDR3 DNA: TGTGCCTGGAGTTCGGCAGGAACGAACACTGAAGCTTTCTTT. J is TRBJ1-1 and V is TRBV30; D unclear. CDR1 and CDR2 from the germline V gene are GTSNPN and SVGIG (reference sequence). This CDR3 has 14 residues. The V end was cut by 2 bases, the J end by 1 base, with 11 bases between.